The 5 T cell receptor beta chains below all came from one sample that was sequenced in a study of cytomegalovirus exposure and HLA in healthy donors. Primers: 60 Vbeta forward and 13 Jbeta reverse. Profiled with immunoSEQ multiplex PCR; TCRdb holds only in-frame clones, not every one. The sample has 150,000 to 200,000 clones; about four fifths are singletons. The sample consisted of PBMCs. The origin of the receptors is a woman between 18 and 30 years old in good health and CMV-seropositive.

The chain couples TRBV4-1 to TRBJ2-3, with D possibly TRBD2 on 6 matching bases. The CDR3 is 12 amino acids. Trimming removed 4 bases at V and 5 bases at J, with 7 bases between. Per the germline V gene, CDR1 is MGHRA and CDR2 is YSYEKL. CDR3: CASSPAGDTQYF. DNA of the CDR3: TGCGCCAGCAGCCCAGCGGGAGATACGCAGTATTTT.

This chain uses TRBV7-2 with TRBJ1-1; D remains unclear. The length of the CDR3 is 13 residues. Germline V gene sequence: CDR1 SGHTA, CDR2 FQGNSA. V was shortened by 3 bases and J by 1 base, with 6 bases between the two germline ends. This CDR3 is CASSLQWNTEAFF. For the CDR3, the DNA is TGTGCCAGCAGCTTGCAGTGGAACACTGAAGCTTTCTTT.

This clone was detected once. This chain joins TRBV18 and TRBJ2-7; D unresolved. This CDR3 region has 14 residues. Trimming left V 0 bases short and J 1 base short, with 7 bases between. Germline CDR1 KGHSH, CDR2 LQKENI. CDR3 residues: CASSPPAESYEQYF. The DNA of the CDR3 is TGTGCCAGCTCACCACCGGCGGAATCCTACGAGCAGTACTTC.

The chain combines TRBV5-1 with TRBJ2-2, with TRBD1 identical over 10 bases. Germline CDR1 and CDR2: SGHRS and YFSETQ. The CDR3 is 16 amino acids. The V and J ends lost 2 bases and 4 bases, in that order; junction bases with no gene match: 5. The CDR3: CASSLTGTGATGELFF. The DNA for the CDR3 is TGCGCCAGCAGCTTAACCGGGACAGGGGCCACCGGGGAGCTGTTTTTT.

V usage is TRBV5-6 and J usage is TRBJ1-6; D is ambiguous. The CDR3 extends over 13 amino acids. V was cut by 3 bases and J by 7 bases, with 8 bases left in between. Germline V lookup: CDR1 SGHDT, CDR2 YYEEEE. CDR3 protein: CASSSGSNSPLHF. The DNA for the CDR3 is TGTGCCAGCAGCTCGGGATCAAATTCACCCCTCCACTTT.